A single sample is the source of the 20 T cell receptor beta chains below, sequenced in a study of CD8+ T cells in alopecia areata. In each case, RNA was isolated and then reverse transcribed into cDNA as the sequencing template. Repertoires were generated with immunoSEQ multiplex PCR, while TCRdb's copy carries only in-frame clones and drops some. In the table there are 180,000 or so clones, 40% to 55% of which are singletons. Noted treatment: oral pan-JAK inhibitor, 5-10 mg twice daily. The specimen was CD8+ T cells sorted from blood, collected around week 54, from a patient treated with tofacitinib. The origin of the receptors is a human donor with alopecia areata.

This clone was recorded a few times. The chain has TRBV19 and TRBJ2-3; the match to TRBD2 covers 12 bases. The germline V gene encodes CDR1 LNHDA and CDR2 SQIVND (reference sequence). This CDR3 contains 14 residues. J gave up 5 bases and V 5 bases, and 2 bases lay outside the gene matches. Here the CDR3 reads CASSVTSGGDTQYF. The DNA for the CDR3 is TGTGCCAGTAGTGTGACTAGCGGGGGAGATACGCAGTATTTT.

There are a few counts of this clone. This sequence joins TRBV7-9 and TRBJ1-4; 8 nucleotides line up with TRBD1. Per germline, CDR1 SEHNR and CDR2 FQNEAQ (reference sequence). Losses at the gene ends were 2 bases for V and 8 bases for J; bases not matched to a gene: 10. This CDR3 is built from 16 residues. This chain's CDR3 is CASSLSVRDRTEKLFF. The DNA for the CDR3 is TGTGCCAGCAGCTTATCGGTCCGGGACAGGACCGAAAAACTGTTTTTT.

This clone was counted ten times or more. V usage is TRBV16 and J usage is TRBJ2-7, with 8 bases fitting TRBD2. With 3 bases clipped from V and 2 bases from J, the junction kept 9 bases outside the gene matches. Per germline, CDR1 KGHSY and CDR2 FQNENV. This CDR3 region has 16 residues. The DNA for the CDR3 is TGTGCCAGCAGCCATATAAGCGGGGGTTCCCCCTACGAGCAGTACTTC. Translating gives CASSHISGGSPYEQYF.

The rearrangement links TRBV6-5 to TRBJ1-1; D not resolved. Germline values: CDR1 MNHEY, CDR2 SVGAGI. The V and J ends lost 7 bases and 0 bases respectively, with 12 bases between them. The CDR3 loop spans 14 amino acids. The CDR3 region is CASTRDGMNTEAFF. The CDR3 nucleotides read TGTGCCAGCACCCGAGACGGGATGAACACTGAAGCTTTCTTT.

This clone was detected only a few times. The chain combines TRBV9 with TRBJ1-1; D ambiguous. The ends were cut back, 4 bases at V and 4 bases at J, with 11 bases in the middle. This CDR3 has 13 amino acids. From germline, CDR1 is SGDLS and CDR2 YYNGEE. DNA for the CDR3: TGTGCCAGCAGCTCATACTGGGGCACTGAAGCTTTCTTT. Amino acid sequence: CASSSYWGTEAFF.

V usage is TRBV30 and J usage is TRBJ1-5; possible D gene TRBD1, 6 bases. V gave up 5 bases and J gave up 4 bases, with 27 bases separating them. The CDR3 runs to 18 residues. CDR1 is GTSNPN, CDR2 SVGIG, per germline (reference sequence). The CDR3 is CAWSPGQFFGVGNQPQHF. In nucleotides, the CDR3 is TGTGCCTGGTCTCCGGGACAATTTTTTGGCGTGGGGAATCAGCCCCAGCATTTT.

The genes are TRBV9 and TRBJ1-2; TRBD1 aligns across 7 bases. J lost 8 bases, V lost 0 bases, and 13 bases had no gene match. Looked up from germline, CDR1 is SGDLS and CDR2 is YYNGEE. This CDR3 comprises 16 residues. In DNA form, the CDR3 reads TGTGCCAGCAGCGTAGGGACCGGGACAGCCCCTGAGGGCTACACCTTC. Translating it yields CASSVGTGTAPEGYTF.

The chain employs TRBV4-3 and TRBJ1-2; D may be TRBD1 (6 bases). Germline loops: CDR1 LGHNA, CDR2 YSLEER. This CDR3 is built from 14 residues. The V gene lost 4 bases and the J gene lost 3 bases, with 12 bases spanning the gap. CDR3 DNA: TGCGCCAGCAGCCCAGGGGTAGAATACTATGGCTACACCTTC. It is translated as CASSPGVEYYGYTF.

In its sample, this clone was seen a few times. The chain recombines TRBV27 with TRBJ1-5, with D uncertain. The CDR3 length is 14 residues. V was pared by 5 bases and J by 5 bases, with 13 bases between. Germline values: CDR1 MNHEY, CDR2 SMNVEV (reference sequence). CDR3 in DNA: TGTGCCAGCAGTGCCCGGACGGTCCATCAGCCCCAGCATTTT. Translation gives CASSARTVHQPQHF.

This clone appeared a few times. The J gene is TRBJ1-2, the V gene TRBV29-1, with D possibly being TRBD1 (6 bases). Between the trimmed V and J ends, which lost 6 bases and 3 bases, there was a span of 14 bases. Germline V CDR1 and CDR2: SQVTM, ANQGSEA. CDR3 length: 13 residues. DNA of the CDR3: TGCAGCGTCCCGTTAGGGGGTCACTATGGCTACACCTTC. Residues: CSVPLGGHYGYTF.

The gene calls are TRBV2 and TRBJ1-2; D call uncertain. The V end was cut by 6 bases, the J end by 0 bases, with 5 bases between. The CDR3 length is 12 residues. In germline, CDR1 is SNHLY, CDR2 FYNNEI. CDR3 sequence: CASRTANYGYTF. The CDR3, as DNA: TGTGCCAGCAGGACTGCTAACTATGGCTACACCTTC.

CDR3 coding DNA: TGCGCCAGCAGCCAAGTCTATGGGTCGGACACTGAAGCTTTCTTT. Translated, it gives CASSQVYGSDTEAFF. The V and J genes are TRBV4-3 and TRBJ1-1; D is ambiguous. Germline values: CDR1 LGHNA, CDR2 YSLEER. The CDR3 spans 15 residues. The germline V and J ends were trimmed by 1 base and 3 bases, with 12 bases remaining between them.

There are a few counts of this clone. V and J are TRBV15 and TRBJ1-1; possibly TRBD1 for D (5 bases). V lost 0 bases and J 10 bases, leaving 21 bases between the germline ends. Germline-derived CDR1 and CDR2 are LNHNV and YYDKDF (reference sequence). This CDR3 comprises 16 residues. CDR3 residues: CATSRDRGSEGPLAFF. CDR3 bases: TGTGCCACCAGCAGAGATCGGGGGAGTGAAGGGCCGCTAGCTTTCTTT. Variable domain in full (rest from reference TRBV15 and TRBJ1-1): DAMVIQNPRYQVTQFGKPVTLSCSQTLNHNVMYWYQQKSSQAPKLLFHYYDKDFNNEADTPDNFQSRRPNTSFCFLDIRSPGLGDTAMYLCATSRDRGSEGPLAFFGQGTRLTVV.

The sample holds a few counts of this clone. The rearrangement joins TRBV30 to TRBJ2-5; D not resolved. This CDR3 spans 13 amino acids. CDR1 and CDR2 from the germline V gene are GTSNPN and SVGIG (reference sequence). V dropped 0 bases and J dropped 2 bases, with 7 bases sitting between them. The CDR3 DNA follows: TGTGCCTGGAGTGTACAAGCGCAAGAGACCCAGTACTTC. Its protein product is CAWSVQAQETQYF.

The rearrangement links TRBV7-6 to TRBJ2-5; 8 nucleotides align to TRBD1. The CDR3 is made up of 14 amino acids. Per the germline V gene, CDR1 is SGHVS and CDR2 is FNYEAQ. Trimming removed 5 bases from V and 3 bases from J; junction bases left unmatched: 5. CDR3 sequence reads: CASSRGGQEETQYF. DNA for the CDR3: TGTGCCAGCAGCCGTGGGGGACAGGAAGAGACCCAGTACTTC.

This sequence joins TRBV6-1 and TRBJ2-4; no firm D call. Germline CDR1 is MNHNS and CDR2 is SASEGT. The CDR3 has 13 residues. V dropped 2 bases and J dropped 6 bases, with 8 bases sitting between them. DNA for the CDR3: TGTGCCAGCAGTGAACGACCGGGAAACATTCAGTACTTC. Its protein product is CASSERPGNIQYF.

The J gene is TRBJ1-2, the V gene TRBV4-3; TRBD1 might be the D (5 bases). CDR1 and CDR2 from the germline V gene are LGHNA and YSLEER. V lost 0 bases, J lost 1 base, and 15 bases lay in between. This CDR3 is built from 17 residues. This chain's CDR3 is CASSQDPFIDSNYGYTF. CDR3 sequence (DNA): TGCGCCAGCAGCCAAGATCCGTTTATCGACAGTAACTATGGCTACACCTTC.

This clone was recorded once. V and J are TRBV27 and TRBJ1-2, with D perhaps matching TRBD1 (5 bases). This CDR3 has 11 amino acids. Per the germline V gene, CDR1 is MNHEY and CDR2 is SMNVEV (reference sequence). Trimming removed 5 bases at V and 8 bases at J, with 9 bases between. The CDR3 spells CASSRGTGYTF. The CDR3 bases are TGTGCCAGCAGTAGAGGGACCGGCTACACCTTC.

This clone was detected a few times. In the same sample, other DNA sequences code for this CDR3. The gene calls are TRBV5-1 and TRBJ1-5; a possible D gene is TRBD1 (5 bases). The CDR3 is 15 amino acids. V lost 0 bases and J lost 4, with 11 bases in between. Per the germline V gene, CDR1 is SGHRS and CDR2 is YFSETQ. The CDR3 DNA sequence: TGCGCCAGCAGCTTGGAAGGGGCAGGGAATCAGCCCCAGCATTTT. This gives the protein CASSLEGAGNQPQHF.

This chain uses TRBV6-5 with TRBJ2-7; TRBD2 is a possible D gene (6 bases). The CDR3 is 14 residues long. The V gene's germline CDR1 is MNHEY and CDR2 SVGAGI. Trimming removed 2 bases at V and 2 bases at J, with 10 bases between. Here the CDR3 DNA reads TGTGCCAGCAGTTACCGGGACTGGCCCTACGAGCAGTACTTC. Protein sequence: CASSYRDWPYEQYF.